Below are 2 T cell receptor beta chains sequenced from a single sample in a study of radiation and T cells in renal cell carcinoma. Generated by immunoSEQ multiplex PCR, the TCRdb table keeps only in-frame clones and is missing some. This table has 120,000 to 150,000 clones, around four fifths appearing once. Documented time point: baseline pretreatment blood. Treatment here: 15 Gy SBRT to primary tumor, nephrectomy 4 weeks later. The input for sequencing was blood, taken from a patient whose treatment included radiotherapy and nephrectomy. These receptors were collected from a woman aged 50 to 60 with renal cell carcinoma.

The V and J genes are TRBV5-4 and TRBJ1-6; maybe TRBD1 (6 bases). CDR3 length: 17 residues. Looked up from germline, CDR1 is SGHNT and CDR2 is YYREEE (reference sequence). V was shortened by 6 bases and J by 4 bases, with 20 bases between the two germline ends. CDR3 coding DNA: TGTGCCAGCACCTGGGGTACAGGGAAAACTTATAATTCACCCCTCCACTTT. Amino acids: CASTWGTGKTYNSPLHF.

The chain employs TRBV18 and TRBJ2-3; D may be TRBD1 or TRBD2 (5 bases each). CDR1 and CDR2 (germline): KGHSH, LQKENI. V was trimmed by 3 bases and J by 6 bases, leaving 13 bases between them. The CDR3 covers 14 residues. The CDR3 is CASSPGRTGDTQYF. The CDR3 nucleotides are TGTGCCAGCTCACCGGGACGGACTGGGGATACGCAGTATTTT. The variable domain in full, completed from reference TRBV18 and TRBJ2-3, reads NAGVMQNPRHLVRRRGQEARLRCSPMKGHSHVYWYRQLPEEGLKFMVYLQKENIIDESGMPKERFSAEFPKEGPSILRIQQVVRGDSAAYFCASSPGRTGDTQYFGPGTRLTVL.